The clone carrying this T cell receptor beta chain has only a few counts. After removal of 0 bases from V and 5 bases from J, the junction contained 9 bases not matched to a gene. CDR3 length: 17 amino acids. Germline V CDR1 and CDR2: SGHDN, FVKESK. Arm-PCR of CDR3 regions and iRepertoire HTBI primers were used to build TCR beta libraries. TCRdb redid the calling of the multiplex PCR reads with MiXCR, one entry per CDR3 protein. The sample contains roughly 530,000 distinct CDR3 sequences, 15% to 20% of which appear only once. The data are from a study of regulatory T cells in long-lasting Graves disease. Time point meaning: newly diagnosed GD, antithyroid drugs for less than 3 months. From PBMCs, RNA was extracted and then used to make the TCR library. This same sample was also taken into another study, of T cells in Graves' hyperthyroidism and ophthalmopathy.

The sample here was peripheral blood mononuclear cells (PBMCs), taken at new diagnosis, from a patient treated with antithyroid drugs. The receptor's source is a woman aged 40-65 years with Graves disease. The chain joins TRBV14 to TRBJ2-5, with 10 bases that match TRBD2. The CDR3 coding sequence is TGTGCCAGCAGCCAAGATTGGGCTAGCGGGGGACTGGAGACCCAGTACTTC. This gives the protein CASSQDWASGGLETQYF.